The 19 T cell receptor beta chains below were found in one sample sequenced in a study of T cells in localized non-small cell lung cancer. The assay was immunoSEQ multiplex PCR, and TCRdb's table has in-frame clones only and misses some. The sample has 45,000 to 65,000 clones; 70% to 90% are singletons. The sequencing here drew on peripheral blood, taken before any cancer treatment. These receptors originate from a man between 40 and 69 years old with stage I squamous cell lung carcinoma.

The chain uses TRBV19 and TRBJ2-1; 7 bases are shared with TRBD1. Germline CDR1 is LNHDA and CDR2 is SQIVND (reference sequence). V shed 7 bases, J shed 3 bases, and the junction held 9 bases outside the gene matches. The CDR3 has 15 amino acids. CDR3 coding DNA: TGTGCCAGTATGCCCACAGGGGTGAGCTACAATGAGCAGTTCTTC. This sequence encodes CASMPTGVSYNEQFF. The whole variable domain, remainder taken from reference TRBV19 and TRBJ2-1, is DGGITQSPKYLFRKEGQNVTLSCEQNLNHDAMYWYRQDPGQGLRLIYYSQIVNDFQKGDIAEGYSVSREKKESFPLTVTSAQKNPTAFYLCASMPTGVSYNEQFFGPGTRLTVL.

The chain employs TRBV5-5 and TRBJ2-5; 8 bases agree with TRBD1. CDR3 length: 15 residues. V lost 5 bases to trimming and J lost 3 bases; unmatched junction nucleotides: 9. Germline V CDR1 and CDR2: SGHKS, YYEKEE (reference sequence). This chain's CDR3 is CASRLTGDREETQYF. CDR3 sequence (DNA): TGTGCCAGCAGGTTGACAGGGGATCGGGAAGAGACCCAGTACTTC.

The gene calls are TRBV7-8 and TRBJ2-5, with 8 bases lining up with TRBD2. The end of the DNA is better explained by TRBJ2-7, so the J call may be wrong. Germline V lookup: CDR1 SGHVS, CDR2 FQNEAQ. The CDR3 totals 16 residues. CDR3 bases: TGTGCCAGCAGCCCCTTCAGCGGGCAGCGGGAGTACGAGCAGTACTTC. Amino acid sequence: CASSPFSGQREYEQYF.

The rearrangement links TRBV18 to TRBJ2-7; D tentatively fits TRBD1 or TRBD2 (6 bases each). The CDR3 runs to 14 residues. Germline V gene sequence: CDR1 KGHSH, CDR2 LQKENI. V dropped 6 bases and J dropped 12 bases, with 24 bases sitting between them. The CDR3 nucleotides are TGTGCCAGCTCTTACAGTCCCCGGGGGCCCGAACTGTACTTC. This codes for CASSYSPRGPELYF.

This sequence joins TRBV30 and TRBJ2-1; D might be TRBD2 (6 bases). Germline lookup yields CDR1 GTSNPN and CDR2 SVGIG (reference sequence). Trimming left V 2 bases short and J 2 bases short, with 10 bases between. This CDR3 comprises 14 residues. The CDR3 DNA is TGTGCCTGGAGTCGGCTAGCGACCTACAATGAGCAGTTCTTC. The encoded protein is CAWSRLATYNEQFF. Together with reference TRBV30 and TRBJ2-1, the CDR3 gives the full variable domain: SQTIHQWPATLVQPVGSPLSLECTVEGTSNPNLYWYRQAAGRGLQLLFYSVGIGQISSEVPQNLSASRPQDRQFILSSKKLLLSDSGFYLCAWSRLATYNEQFFGPGTRLTVL.

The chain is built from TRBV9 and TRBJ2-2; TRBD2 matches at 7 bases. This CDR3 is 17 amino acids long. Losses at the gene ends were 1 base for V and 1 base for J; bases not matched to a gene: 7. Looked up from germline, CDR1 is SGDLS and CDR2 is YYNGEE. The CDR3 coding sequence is TGTGCCAGCAGCGTACAAAGGTCTAGCGGGAACACCGGGGAGCTGTTTTTT. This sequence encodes CASSVQRSSGNTGELFF.

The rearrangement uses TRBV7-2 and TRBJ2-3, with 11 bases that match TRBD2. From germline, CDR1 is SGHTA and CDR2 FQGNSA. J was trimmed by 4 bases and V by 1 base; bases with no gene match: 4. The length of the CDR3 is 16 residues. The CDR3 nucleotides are TGTGCCAGCAGCTTAGTAGCGGGAGGGCCCGCAGATACGCAGTATTTT. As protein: CASSLVAGGPADTQYF. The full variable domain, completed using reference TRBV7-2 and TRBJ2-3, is GAGVSQSPSNKVTEKGKDVELRCDPISGHTALYWYRQSLGQGLEFLIYFQGNSAPDKSGLPSDRFSAERTGGSVSTLTIQRTQQEDSAVYLCASSLVAGGPADTQYFGPGTRLTVL.

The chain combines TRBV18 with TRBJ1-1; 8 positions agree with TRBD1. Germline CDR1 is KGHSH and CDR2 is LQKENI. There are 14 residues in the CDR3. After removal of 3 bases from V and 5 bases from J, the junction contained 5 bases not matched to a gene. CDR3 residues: CASSPGTGGTEAFF. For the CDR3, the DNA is TGTGCCAGCTCACCCGGGACAGGAGGGACTGAAGCTTTCTTT.

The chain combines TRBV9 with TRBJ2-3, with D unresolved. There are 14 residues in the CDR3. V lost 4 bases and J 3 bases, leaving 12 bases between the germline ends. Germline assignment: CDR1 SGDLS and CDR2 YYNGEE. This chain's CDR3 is CASSLNPRTDTQYF. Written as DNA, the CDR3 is TGTGCCAGCAGCCTCAATCCGCGAACAGATACGCAGTATTTT.

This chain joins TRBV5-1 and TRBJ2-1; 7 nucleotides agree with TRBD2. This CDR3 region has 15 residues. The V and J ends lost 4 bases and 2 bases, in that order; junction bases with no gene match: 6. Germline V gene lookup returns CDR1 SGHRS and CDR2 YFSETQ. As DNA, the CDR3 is TGCGCCAGCAGCCCAATAGCGGGCGCCTACAATGAGCAGTTCTTC. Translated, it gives CASSPIAGAYNEQFF.

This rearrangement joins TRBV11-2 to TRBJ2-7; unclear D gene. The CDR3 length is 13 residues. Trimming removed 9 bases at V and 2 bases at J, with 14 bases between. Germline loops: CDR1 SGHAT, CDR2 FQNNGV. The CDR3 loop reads CASTGPSPYEQYF. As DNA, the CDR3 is TGTGCCAGTACCGGGCCCTCCCCCTACGAGCAGTACTTC.

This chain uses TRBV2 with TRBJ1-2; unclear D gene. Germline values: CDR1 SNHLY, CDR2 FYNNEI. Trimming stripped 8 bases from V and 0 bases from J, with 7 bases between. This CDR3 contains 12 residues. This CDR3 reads CASGGANYGYTF. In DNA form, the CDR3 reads TGTGCCAGCGGTGGGGCTAACTATGGCTACACCTTC.

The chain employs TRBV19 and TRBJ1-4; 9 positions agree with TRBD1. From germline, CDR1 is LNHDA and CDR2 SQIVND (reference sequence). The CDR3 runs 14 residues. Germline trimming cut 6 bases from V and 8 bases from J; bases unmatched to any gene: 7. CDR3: CASRLQGAGEKLFF. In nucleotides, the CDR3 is TGTGCCAGTAGATTACAGGGGGCAGGCGAAAAACTGTTTTTT.

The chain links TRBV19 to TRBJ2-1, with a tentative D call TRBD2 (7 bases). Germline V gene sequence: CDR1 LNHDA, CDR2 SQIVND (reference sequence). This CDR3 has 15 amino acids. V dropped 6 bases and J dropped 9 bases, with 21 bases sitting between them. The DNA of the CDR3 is TGTGCCAGTAGAACCTTAGTGGGAGGGGGGAGTGAGCAGTTCTTC. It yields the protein CASRTLVGGGSEQFF.

CDR3 nucleotides: TGTGCCAGCAGCACGGGGACAGACTACTATGGCTACACCTTC. Its translation is CASSTGTDYYGYTF. The J gene is TRBJ1-2, the V gene TRBV4-2; 7 positions match TRBD1. The V segment lost 5 bases and the J segment 3 bases; nucleotides outside the gene matches: 6. The germline CDR1 and CDR2 sequences are LGHNA and YNFKEQ. This CDR3 is 14 amino acids long.

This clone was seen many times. The CDR3 region is CASTVSSSYNEQFF. The CDR3 DNA is TGTGCCAGCACTGTGTCCAGCTCCTACAATGAGCAGTTCTTC. The chain couples TRBV6-1 to TRBJ2-1; D is unclear. V was trimmed by 7 bases and J by 0 bases, leaving 10 bases between them. CDR1 and CDR2 from the germline V gene are MNHNS and SASEGT. This CDR3 is 14 amino acids long.

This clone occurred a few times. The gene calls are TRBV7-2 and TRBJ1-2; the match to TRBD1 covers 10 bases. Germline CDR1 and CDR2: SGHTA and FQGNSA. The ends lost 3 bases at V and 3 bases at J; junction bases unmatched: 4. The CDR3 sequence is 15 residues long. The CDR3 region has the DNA TGTGCCAGCAGCTTCCCCGGGACAGGGGACTATGGCTACACCTTC. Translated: CASSFPGTGDYGYTF. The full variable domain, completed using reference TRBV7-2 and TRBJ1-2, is GAGVSQSPSNKVTEKGKDVELRCDPISGHTALYWYRQSLGQGLEFLIYFQGNSAPDKSGLPSDRFSAERTGGSVSTLTIQRTQQEDSAVYLCASSFPGTGDYGYTFGSGTRLTVV.

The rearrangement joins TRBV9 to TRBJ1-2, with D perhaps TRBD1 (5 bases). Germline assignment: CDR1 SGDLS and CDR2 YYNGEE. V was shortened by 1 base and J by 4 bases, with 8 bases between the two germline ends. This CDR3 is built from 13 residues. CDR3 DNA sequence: TGTGCCAGCAGCGTAAGGGGCCGCTATGGCTACACCTTC. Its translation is CASSVRGRYGYTF.

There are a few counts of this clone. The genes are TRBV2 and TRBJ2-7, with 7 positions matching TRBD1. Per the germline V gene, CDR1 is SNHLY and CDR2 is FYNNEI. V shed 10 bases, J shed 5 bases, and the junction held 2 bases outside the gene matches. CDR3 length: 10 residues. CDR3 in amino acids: CAIQGNEQYF. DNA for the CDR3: TGTGCCATACAGGGGAACGAGCAGTACTTC.